The 15 T cell receptor beta chains presented below share a single source sample, sequenced in a study of T-cell reconstitution after alpha-beta-depleted transplantation in children. Their antigen targets remain unknown. Findings of the study overall: The authors attributed T-cell counts and diversity one year after transplant mostly to newly produced T cells.

The authors prepared the TCRbeta library with unique molecular identifiers. TCRdb recomputed calls from the PCR reads with MiXCR, one row per CDR3 protein. The data contain 250,000 to 300,000 distinct CDR3 sequences, almost 8% of them singletons. Source: peripheral blood, taken 360 days after TCRalphabeta/CD19-depleted stem cell transplant. These receptors came from a female patient aged 2-9 years who had a stem cell transplant for Fanconi anemia, so the T cells may come from the graft donor.

This clonotype was picked up a small number of times. This chain links TRBV28 with TRBJ1-2, with TRBD1 matching 7 bases. The CDR3 totals 14 residues. Trimming removed 7 bases from V and 1 base from J; junction bases left unmatched: 6. Germline CDR1 is MDHEN and CDR2 is SYDVKM. CDR3 region: CASMATGYNYGYTF. The CDR3 DNA follows: TGTGCCAGCATGGCGACAGGGTATAACTATGGCTACACCTTC.

Many counts were recorded for this clonotype. The CDR3 loop is CASSHHGYTF. The CDR3, as DNA: TGTGCCAGCAGCCACCATGGCTACACCTTC. This chain joins TRBV28 and TRBJ1-2; D is unresolved. The CDR3 length is 10 residues. Trimming took off 6 bases at V and 6 bases at J, with 5 bases between the two ends. The germline gives CDR1 MDHEN, CDR2 SYDVKM.

This clonotype was seen ten or more times. The J gene is TRBJ2-2, the V gene TRBV10-3, with 12 bases matching TRBD2. Germline assignment: CDR1 ENHRY and CDR2 SYGVKD. This CDR3 has 16 residues. V dropped 3 bases and J dropped 5; count of bases not matched to a gene: 4. Written as DNA, the CDR3 is TGTGCCATCAGTGAACTAGCGGGGGGAGGAACCGGGGAGCTGTTTTTT. It is translated as CAISELAGGGTGELFF.

Points on this clonotype: A much larger clone is a single base away; this may be a read error. V usage is TRBV4-2 and J usage is TRBJ1-1; no reliable D call. CDR3 size: 13 residues. Germline V gives CDR1 LGHNA, CDR2 YNFKEQ. The CDR3 nucleotides are TGTGCCAGCAGCCAAGAAGGGAACACTGAAGCTTACTTT. It translates to CASSQEGNTEAYF.

This clonotype was seen at least ten times. This chain uses TRBV7-2 with TRBJ1-4; 9 bases are a match to TRBD1. From germline, CDR1 is SGHTA and CDR2 FQGNSA. Germline trimming cut 3 bases from V and 7 bases from J; bases unmatched to any gene: 6. This CDR3 is 15 amino acids long. The CDR3 here is CASSFGGTGSEKLFF. The CDR3 coding sequence is TGTGCCAGCAGCTTCGGCGGGACAGGGTCTGAAAAACTGTTTTTT.

This clonotype was seen repeatedly, ten times or more. V and J are TRBV29-1 and TRBJ2-7; weak D call: TRBD1 (6 bases). Trimming stripped 4 bases from V and 5 bases from J, with 24 bases between. CDR3 length: 16 amino acids. Germline assignment: CDR1 SQVTM and CDR2 ANQGSEA. In nucleotides, the CDR3 is TGCAGCGTTGCAATAGGGCCATGGGGGCGCGCTGACGAGCAGTACTTC. Amino acid sequence: CSVAIGPWGRADEQYF.

This clonotype was seen many times. The chain uses TRBV6-5 and TRBJ2-5, with 14 positions matching TRBD2. The CDR3 spans 16 residues. CDR1 is MNHEY and CDR2 is SVGAGI in the germline V gene. The ends lost 5 bases at V and 4 bases at J; junction bases unmatched: 6. The CDR3 DNA reads TGTGCCAGCAGTCACCAGGGACTAGCGGGGGCAGAGACCCAGTACTTC. Its protein product is CASSHQGLAGAETQYF.

This clonotype was detected many times. The chain combines TRBV5-6 with TRBJ2-5; TRBD2 matches at 9 bases. CDR1 and CDR2 from the germline V gene are SGHDT and YYEEEE. With 2 bases clipped from V and 5 bases from J, the junction kept 10 bases outside the gene matches. The CDR3 is 16 amino acids. The CDR3 bases are TGTGCCAGCAGCTTCCTAGAGCGGGGGGTTGTGGAGACCCAGTACTTC. As protein: CASSFLERGVVETQYF.

This clonotype was counted at least ten times. The gene calls are TRBV14 and TRBJ2-7; possibly TRBD1 for D (8 bases). In germline, CDR1 is SGHDN, CDR2 FVKESK. Trimming removed 4 bases at V and 0 bases at J, with 22 bases between. The CDR3 length is 18 residues. Here the CDR3 DNA reads TGTGCCAGCAGCCCCAGAACAGGGGGGGTCTTCCCCTCCTACGAGCAGTACTTC. As protein: CASSPRTGGVFPSYEQYF.

This clonotype was seen at least ten times. The chain recombines TRBV15 with TRBJ2-5; weak D call: TRBD1 (5 bases). Per germline, CDR1 LNHNV and CDR2 YYDKDF (reference sequence). The V end was cut by 5 bases, the J end by 5 bases, with 15 bases between. This CDR3 has 14 residues. The CDR3 DNA reads TGTGCCACCAGCGCCCGTAGGGGATCGGAGACCCAGTACTTC. This gives the protein CATSARRGSETQYF.

This clonotype was observed many times. The chain combines TRBV10-3 with TRBJ2-2; D is possibly TRBD2 (5 bases). Germline V gives CDR1 ENHRY, CDR2 SYGVKD. Trimming removed 6 bases at V and 1 base at J, with 12 bases between. The CDR3 loop spans 15 amino acids. The CDR3 bases are TGTGCCATCAGGGAGGTCGCTTGGAACACCGGGGAGCTGTTTTTT. It yields the protein CAIREVAWNTGELFF.

The table lists this clonotype with many counts. The chain couples TRBV27 to TRBJ2-1; tentative D call: TRBD2 (5 bases). V lost 2 bases and J lost 2, with 13 bases in between. CDR1 and CDR2 from the germline V gene are MNHEY and SMNVEV (reference sequence). This CDR3 region has 16 residues. As DNA, the CDR3 is TGTGCCAGCAGTTTAACCCCGGAACTAGCCTACAATGAGCAGTTCTTC. It codes for CASSLTPELAYNEQFF.

This clonotype has ten or more counts. The J gene is TRBJ1-1, the V gene TRBV5-1, with D unresolved. Germline values: CDR1 SGHRS, CDR2 YFSETQ. V lost 0 bases and J 4 bases, leaving 7 bases between the germline ends. The CDR3 runs to 13 residues. For the CDR3, the DNA is TGCGCCAGCAGCTTGGTGGGGTCCACTGAAGCTTTCTTT. It encodes CASSLVGSTEAFF.

The V call is TRBV2, the J call TRBJ2-5; TRBD1 or TRBD2 may be the D gene (5 bases each). In germline, CDR1 is SNHLY, CDR2 FYNNEI. The CDR3 consists of 16 residues. Trimming took 3 bases from V and 3 from J, leaving 17 bases between them. CDR3 sequence reads: CASSDSMGRPEETQYF. CDR3 DNA: TGTGCCAGCAGTGACTCCATGGGACGTCCCGAAGAGACCCAGTACTTC. The full variable domain, its missing parts supplied by reference TRBV2 and TRBJ2-5, is EPEVTQTPSHQVTQMGQEVILRCVPISNHLYFYWYRQILGQKVEFLVSFYNNEISEKSEIFDDQFSVERPDGSNFTLKIRSTKLEDSAMYFCASSDSMGRPEETQYFGPGTRLLVL.

This clonotype was seen only a few times. This chain links TRBV5-4 with TRBJ2-7, with TRBD2 identical over 10 bases. The germline gives CDR1 SGHNT, CDR2 YYREEE (reference sequence). With 0 bases clipped from V and 2 bases from J, the junction kept 8 bases outside the gene matches. The CDR3 spans 17 residues. The CDR3 coding sequence is TGTGCCAGCAGCTTGGTTGGTCGACTAGCGGGTACCTACGAGCAGTACTTC. It codes for CASSLVGRLAGTYEQYF. The whole variable domain, filled in from reference TRBV5-4 and TRBJ2-7, reads ETGVTQSPTHLIKTRGQQVTLRCSSQSGHNTVSWYQQALGQGPQFIFQYYREEENGRGNFPPRFSGLQFPNYSSELNVNALELDDSALYLCASSLVGRLAGTYEQYFGPGTRLTVT.